This entry lists 26 T cell receptor beta chains sequenced from one sample in a study of shared clonotypes between healthy human individuals. Produced via immunoSEQ multiplex PCR; TCRdb's table is partial and in-frame only. The sample lists about half a million clones, about 76% occurring once. Sample: PBMCs. Receptors originate from a middle-aged woman in good health. Some clones in this sample may be carry-over from other donors' samples.

In its sample, this clone was seen once. V is TRBV25-1 and J is TRBJ2-1; 9 bases line up with TRBD2. Germline V lookup: CDR1 MGHDK, CDR2 SYGVNS. The CDR3 is made up of 18 amino acids. V lost 2 bases to trimming and J lost 8 bases; unmatched junction nucleotides: 16. CDR3 amino acids: CASSEQMGGRARFDEQFF. In DNA, the CDR3 is TGTGCCAGCAGTGAACAAATGGGCGGGAGGGCCCGGTTCGATGAGCAGTTCTTC.

This chain connects TRBV5-6 to TRBJ2-7, with 10 bases lining up with TRBD2. The germline V gene encodes CDR1 SGHDT and CDR2 YYEEEE. The trim removed 4 bases at V and 4 bases at J, leaving 14 bases unmatched. This CDR3 has 17 residues. CDR3 bases: TGTGCCAGCAGCCCCAAACCCTCTAGCGGGAGATTTTACGAGCAGTACTTC. It is translated as CASSPKPSSGRFYEQYF.

The chain combines TRBV28 with TRBJ2-7; D might be TRBD1 (5 bases). V lost 1 base and J lost 7, with 11 bases in between. Germline CDR1 is MDHEN and CDR2 is SYDVKM. There are 13 residues in the CDR3. The CDR3 DNA sequence: TGTGCCAGCAGTTTATTCCAGGGCAGAGAGCAGTACTTC. It is translated as CASSLFQGREQYF.

The V and J genes are TRBV7-8 and TRBJ2-5, with 9 bases fitting TRBD2. The CDR3 is 16 residues long. With 0 bases clipped from V and 5 bases from J, the junction kept 7 bases outside the gene matches. Germline assignment: CDR1 SGHVS and CDR2 FQNEAQ. The CDR3 nucleotides read TGTGCCAGCAGCTTAGCAGTGACTAGCGGTAGGGAGACCCAGTACTTC. Residues: CASSLAVTSGRETQYF.

The rearrangement uses TRBV7-8 and TRBJ2-7; 15 nucleotides align to TRBD2. The CDR3 covers 21 residues. V lost 1 base and J lost 1; bases outside the gene matches: 14. Germline CDR1 reads SGHVS; CDR2 reads FQNEAQ. The CDR3 region has the DNA TGTGCCAGCAGCTTAGGTTATCCGGGACTAGCGGGAGGTCCGGGTTCCTACGAGCAGTACTTC. Its protein is CASSLGYPGLAGGPGSYEQYF.

V gene TRBV5-1 combines with J gene TRBJ2-2, with 12 bases matching TRBD1. In germline, CDR1 is SGHRS, CDR2 YFSETQ. Germline trimming cut 5 bases from V and 5 bases from J; bases unmatched to any gene: 1. The CDR3 consists of 14 residues. DNA of the CDR3: TGCGCCAGCAGGGGACAGGGGGCGACCGGGGAGCTGTTTTTT. Translating gives CASRGQGATGELFF.

The rearrangement links TRBV28 to TRBJ2-7; 12 nucleotides line up with TRBD1. The CDR3 contains 17 residues. Trimming cost V 2 bases and J 0 bases; bases outside gene matches: 5. Germline CDR1 and CDR2: MDHEN and SYDVKM. Here the CDR3 DNA reads TGTGCCAGCAGTTTAGGGACAGGGGGCTTTAGCTCCTACGAGCAGTACTTC. It is translated as CASSLGTGGFSSYEQYF.

This clone was recorded once. The chain combines TRBV4-3 with TRBJ1-4; weak D call: TRBD1 (5 bases). The CDR3 runs 16 residues. CDR1 LGHNA and CDR2 YSLEER come from the germline V gene. The V gene lost 0 bases and the J gene lost 2 bases, with 10 bases spanning the gap. The CDR3 loop is CASSQDWRGTNEKLFF. Written as DNA, the CDR3 is TGCGCCAGCAGCCAAGATTGGCGGGGGACTAATGAAAAACTGTTTTTT.

V gene TRBV5-1 combines with J gene TRBJ2-7; 12 nucleotides match TRBD1. Germline V lookup: CDR1 SGHRS, CDR2 YFSETQ. The CDR3 spans 14 residues. The junction had 4 bases not matched to a gene; V was cut back by 3 bases and J by 6 bases. This CDR3 reads CASSYRDRGLEQYF. In nucleotides, the CDR3 is TGCGCCAGCAGCTACCGGGACAGGGGGCTCGAGCAGTACTTC.

This clone appeared a few times. The V and J genes are TRBV5-6 and TRBJ1-2; D is perhaps TRBD1 (6 bases). Trimming shortened V by 5 bases and J by 3 bases, and 14 bases separated the two germline ends. The germline V gene has CDR1 SGHDT and CDR2 YYEEEE. This CDR3 is built from 14 residues. The CDR3 DNA is TGTGCCAGCAGGGAACAGGGAGGTTACTATGGCTACACCTTC. It codes for CASREQGGYYGYTF. Full variable domain (remainder filled in from reference TRBV5-6 and TRBJ1-2): DAGVTQSPTHLIKTRGQQVTLRCSPKSGHDTVSWYQQALGQGPQFIFQYYEEEERQRGNFPDRFSGHQFPNYSSELNVNALLLGDSALYLCASREQGGYYGYTFGSGTRLTVV.

This clone was detected only once. J is TRBJ2-5 and V is TRBV7-2; unclear D gene. Germline-derived CDR1 and CDR2 are SGHTA and FQGNSA. Trimming shortened V by 1 base and J by 3 bases, and 15 bases separated the two germline ends. CDR3 size: 16 residues. The CDR3 protein is CASSLDPGVREETQYF. CDR3 sequence (DNA): TGTGCCAGCAGCTTAGACCCGGGTGTTAGAGAAGAGACCCAGTACTTC.

Here the CDR3 reads CASKHEQFF. In nucleotides, the CDR3 is TGCGCCAGCAAACATGAGCAGTTCTTC. The chain links TRBV10-2 to TRBJ2-1; D remains unclear. Trimming left V 7 bases short and J 8 bases short, with 3 bases between. The CDR3 spans 9 residues. Germline CDR1 reads WSHSY; CDR2 reads SAAADI.

This chain joins TRBV5-1 and TRBJ2-7; 11 positions agree with TRBD2. CDR1 and CDR2 (germline): SGHRS, YFSETQ. With V trimmed by 4 bases and J by 2 bases, 5 bases remained unmatched. This CDR3 region has 15 residues. Here the CDR3 reads CASSAGTSGTYEQYF. In DNA form, the CDR3 reads TGCGCCAGCAGCGCCGGGACTAGCGGTACCTACGAGCAGTACTTC.

V is TRBV28 and J is TRBJ2-2, with 10 bases identical to TRBD2. Germline V gene data show CDR1 as MDHEN and CDR2 as SYDVKM. Unmatched junction bases numbered 2, after V lost 2 bases and J lost 5 bases. CDR3 length: 15 amino acids. CDR3 amino acids: CASSLLAGETGELFF. CDR3 DNA: TGTGCCAGCAGTTTACTAGCGGGGGAAACCGGGGAGCTGTTTTTT.

This clone has just one count. V is TRBV2 and J is TRBJ2-3; possible D gene TRBD2, 6 bases. The CDR3 covers 13 residues. Trimming took off 7 bases at V and 5 bases at J, with 13 bases between the two ends. The germline V gene has CDR1 SNHLY and CDR2 FYNNEI. The CDR3 sequence: CASIGRGIDTQYF. The CDR3, as DNA: TGTGCCAGCATCGGCCGGGGGATAGATACGCAGTATTTT.

V gene TRBV19 combines with J gene TRBJ2-2; the match to TRBD1 covers 7 bases. The V gene end was trimmed by 5 bases and the J gene end by 3 bases; junction bases not matched to a gene: 3. The CDR3 runs to 14 residues. The V gene's germline CDR1 is LNHDA and CDR2 SQIVND (reference sequence). In DNA, the CDR3 is TGTGCCAGTAGTCCCGGACAGGACACCGGGGAGCTGTTTTTT. It yields the protein CASSPGQDTGELFF. Together with reference TRBV19 and TRBJ2-2, the CDR3 gives the full variable domain: DGGITQSPKYLFRKEGQNVTLSCEQNLNHDAMYWYRQDPGQGLRLIYYSQIVNDFQKGDIAEGYSVSREKKESFPLTVTSAQKNPTAFYLCASSPGQDTGELFFGEGSRLTVL.

The chain carries TRBV6-5 and TRBJ2-7, with a weak D call TRBD1 (5 bases). The CDR3 runs to 12 residues. The V end was cut by 7 bases, the J end by 5 bases, with 12 bases between. In germline, CDR1 is MNHEY, CDR2 SVGAGI. CDR3 nucleotides: TGTGCCAGCACCACAGGTTCCCACGAGCAGTACTTC. Translating it yields CASTTGSHEQYF.

This chain joins TRBV6-4 and TRBJ2-2; TRBD1 aligns across 7 bases. With V trimmed by 0 bases and J by 4 bases, 5 bases remained unmatched. CDR1 and CDR2 (germline): MRHNA, SNTAGT. The CDR3 loop spans 16 amino acids. The CDR3 loop reads CASSDSIDRVTGELFF. CDR3 DNA: TGTGCCAGCAGTGACTCGATCGACAGGGTCACCGGGGAGCTGTTTTTT.

This clone was counted between two and nine times. This chain connects TRBV7-8 to TRBJ2-3, with 8 nucleotides matching TRBD2. Germline trimming cut 0 bases from V and 1 base from J; bases unmatched to any gene: 6. This CDR3 has 17 residues. Germline values: CDR1 SGHVS, CDR2 FQNEAQ. DNA of the CDR3: TGTGCCAGCAGCTTAGCCGGGGGGGGCGCGGGCACAGATACGCAGTATTTT. Its protein is CASSLAGGGAGTDTQYF.

Remarks on this clone: This may be a read error, as it is one base from a much larger clone. This sample includes further DNA sequences coding for the same CDR3. The chain couples TRBV5-6 to TRBJ2-6; a possible D gene is TRBD2 (6 bases). Trimming left V 3 bases short and J 1 base short, with 8 bases between. The CDR3 contains 15 residues. Looked up from germline, CDR1 is SGHDT and CDR2 is YYEEEE. CDR3 loop: CASSWGVSGANVLTF. CDR3 DNA sequence: TGTGCCAGCAGCTGGGGGGTATCTGGGGCCAACGTCCTGACTTTC.

The chain uses TRBV5-1 and TRBJ1-4; weak D call: TRBD1 (5 bases). Deletions cut 0 bases from V and 0 bases from J, with 15 bases between. The CDR3 covers 18 residues. Germline V gene sequence: CDR1 SGHRS, CDR2 YFSETQ. The CDR3 coding sequence is TGCGCCAGCAGCTTGGCCCGGCTTGGCAGGGCAACTAATGAAAAACTGTTTTTT. It translates to CASSLARLGRATNEKLFF. The whole variable domain, filled in from reference TRBV5-1 and TRBJ1-4, reads KAGVTQTPRYLIKTRGQQVTLSCSPISGHRSVSWYQQTPGQGLQFLFEYFSETQRNKGNFPGRFSGRQFSNSRSEMNVSTLELGDSALYLCASSLARLGRATNEKLFFGSGTQLSVL.

The gene calls are TRBV19 and TRBJ2-3; 8 bases map to TRBD2. The CDR3 length is 15 residues. V lost 6 bases to trimming and J lost 3 bases; unmatched junction nucleotides: 8. Germline V gene lookup returns CDR1 LNHDA and CDR2 SQIVND (reference sequence). The CDR3 protein is CASSPMKRETDTQYF. DNA for the CDR3: TGTGCCAGTAGCCCTATGAAGCGGGAGACAGATACGCAGTATTTT. Together with reference TRBV19 and TRBJ2-3, the CDR3 gives the full variable domain: DGGITQSPKYLFRKEGQNVTLSCEQNLNHDAMYWYRQDPGQGLRLIYYSQIVNDFQKGDIAEGYSVSREKKESFPLTVTSAQKNPTAFYLCASSPMKRETDTQYFGPGTRLTVL.

Written as DNA, the CDR3 is TGTGCCAGCAGGTTTACAGGGTCCGGGGAGCTGTTTTTT. It yields the protein CASRFTGSGELFF. The J gene is TRBJ2-2, the V gene TRBV7-2; perhaps TRBD1 as D (6 bases). This CDR3 has 13 residues. V gave up 6 bases and J gave up 6 bases, with 11 bases separating them. Germline CDR1 reads SGHTA; CDR2 reads FQGNSA.

The chain uses TRBV5-1 and TRBJ2-1; 11 nucleotides agree with TRBD2. This CDR3 has 14 amino acids. Germline lookup yields CDR1 SGHRS and CDR2 YFSETQ. Trimming cost V 2 bases and J 7 bases; bases outside gene matches: 2. The CDR3 DNA is TGCGCCAGCAGCTTTACTAGCGGGAGTAATGAGCAGTTCTTC. Its translation is CASSFTSGSNEQFF.

The V gene is TRBV7-9, the J gene TRBJ1-4; no clear D. This CDR3 has 12 amino acids. CDR1 is SEHNR, CDR2 FQNEAQ, per germline (reference sequence). Trimming stripped 8 bases from V and 3 bases from J, with 7 bases between. The DNA of the CDR3 is TGTGCCAGCGGACTTTCTAATGAAAAACTGTTTTTT. Its protein is CASGLSNEKLFF.

The chain links TRBV5-1 to TRBJ2-1; D is unclear. The germline V gene encodes CDR1 SGHRS and CDR2 YFSETQ. Trimming took 1 base from V and 9 from J, leaving 11 bases between them. The length of the CDR3 is 13 residues. The CDR3 DNA reads TGCGCCAGCAGCTTGCCGGGTTGGGGTGAGCAGTTCTTC. It codes for CASSLPGWGEQFF. The full variable domain, with the rest looked up from reference TRBV5-1 and TRBJ2-1, is KAGVTQTPRYLIKTRGQQVTLSCSPISGHRSVSWYQQTPGQGLQFLFEYFSETQRNKGNFPGRFSGRQFSNSRSEMNVSTLELGDSALYLCASSLPGWGEQFFGPGTRLTVL.